These 32 T cell receptor beta chains share one sample of origin, sequenced in a study of T-cell memory formation after mild COVID-19. TCRdb reanalysed the 5' RACE reads using MiXCR and keeps one entry per CDR3 protein. The top ten clones hold roughly 14% of a sample with 410,000 or so distinct CDR3 sequences, around 22% of them seen once. Source material: PBMCs or a T cell subset sorted from them (not recorded which). The receptors originated from an adult woman who had mild COVID-19 (a few samples of this study predate the infection). Cell type and time point are not known.

In this sample, this clonotype turned up a few times. This CDR3 is CATSSTRGSGYDEQYF. The CDR3 DNA sequence: TGTGCCACCAGCAGCACCCGGGGTTCAGGGTACGACGAGCAGTACTTC. The chain uses TRBV15 and TRBJ2-7; D may match TRBD1 or TRBD2 (5 bases each). The CDR3 extends over 16 amino acids. Germline V gene sequence: CDR1 LNHNV, CDR2 YYDKDF (reference sequence). The germline V and J ends were trimmed by 3 bases and 5 bases, with 20 bases remaining between them.

The J gene is TRBJ2-7, the V gene TRBV20-1, with D possibly called TRBD1 or TRBD2 (5 bases each). The V end was cut by 5 bases, the J end by 2 bases, with 16 bases between. Germline V gives CDR1 DFQATT, CDR2 SNEGSKA (reference sequence). The length of the CDR3 is 14 residues. The CDR3 loop is CSAEDHGATYEQYF. As DNA, the CDR3 is TGCAGTGCTGAAGACCACGGGGCCACCTACGAGCAGTACTTC.

The CDR3 spells CASSASVTSVLTDTQYF. The CDR3 nucleotides read TGTGCCAGCAGTGCCTCCGTGACTAGCGTACTCACAGATACGCAGTATTTT. The chain joins TRBV27 to TRBJ2-3; 8 bases line up with TRBD2. The CDR3 loop spans 17 amino acids. V trimming: 5 bases; J trimming: 2 bases; junction bases outside the gene matches: 12. In germline, CDR1 is MNHEY, CDR2 SMNVEV (reference sequence).

The CDR3 spells CASSQTTGGINEKLFF. In DNA form, the CDR3 reads TGTGCCAGCAGCCAAACAACGGGGGGAATTAATGAAAAACTGTTTTTT. The V and J genes are TRBV7-6 and TRBJ1-4; D might be TRBD1 (5 bases). The CDR3 sequence is 16 residues long. Germline CDR1 SGHVS, CDR2 FNYEAQ. V gave up 5 bases and J gave up 4 bases, with 17 bases separating them. The variable domain in full, with the rest retrieved from reference TRBV7-6 and TRBJ1-4, is GAGVSQSPRYKVTKRGQDVALRCDPISGHVSLYWYRQALGQGPEFLTYFNYEAQQDKSGLPNDRFSAERPEGSISTLTIQRTEQRDSAMYRCASSQTTGGINEKLFFGSGTQLSVL.

This clonotype was counted only a few times. The CDR3 DNA is TGCGCCAGCAGCCCCCAAGGTATCATGAGCACTGAAGCTTTCTTT. Residues: CASSPQGIMSTEAFF. This rearrangement joins TRBV5-1 to TRBJ1-1; no clear D. The CDR3 is 15 amino acids. Germline V gives CDR1 SGHRS, CDR2 YFSETQ. Trimming removed 4 bases from V and 4 bases from J, with 17 bases in between.

A few counts support this clonotype. The chain recombines TRBV7-9 with TRBJ1-1, with 10 bases that match TRBD1. The germline V gene has CDR1 SEHNR and CDR2 FQNEAQ (reference sequence). This CDR3 has 16 residues. The J segment lost 1 base and the V segment lost 6 bases, leaving 8 bases of the junction unmatched. The DNA for the CDR3 is TGTGCCAGCAGACCTGGGACAGGGGTTACGAACACTGAAGCTTTCTTT. Encoded protein: CASRPGTGVTNTEAFF.

The chain uses TRBV12-3 or TRBV12-4 and TRBJ1-1; unclear D gene. The V gene lost 6 bases and the J gene lost 3 bases, with 14 bases spanning the gap. The CDR3 is made up of 14 amino acids. The CDR3, as DNA: TGTGCCAGCAGCCAAACAGATGGGGACACTGAAGCTTTCTTT. Translation: CASSQTDGDTEAFF.

There are a few counts of this clonotype. This chain uses TRBV29-1 with TRBJ2-7; D gene unclear. V shed 0 bases and J shed 5 bases, with 11 bases lying between them. CDR3 length: 13 residues. Germline values: CDR1 SQVTM, CDR2 ANQGSEA. CDR3 nucleotides: TGCAGCGTTGAAGATGCCCGTACCCACGAGCAGTACTTC. It is translated as CSVEDARTHEQYF.

The sample holds many counts of this clonotype. The chain recombines TRBV5-4 with TRBJ1-2; D is uncertain. V shed 0 bases and J shed 0 bases, with 3 bases lying between them. This CDR3 is built from 13 residues. The germline CDR1 and CDR2 sequences are SGHNT and YYREEE (reference sequence). CDR3 nucleotide sequence: TGTGCCAGCAGCTTGGAAGCTAACTATGGCTACACCTTC. This codes for CASSLEANYGYTF.

The chain has TRBV20-1 and TRBJ2-1; 11 nucleotides align to TRBD2. CDR1 and CDR2 from the germline V gene are DFQATT and SNEGSKA (reference sequence). CDR3 size: 14 residues. V shed 3 bases and J 2 bases; nucleotides not matched to a gene: 0. CDR3 DNA sequence: TGCAGTGCTAGGACTAGCGGGACCTACAATGAGCAGTTCTTC. This sequence encodes CSARTSGTYNEQFF.

This clonotype was counted a few times. The V call is TRBV29-1, the J call TRBJ1-1; D not resolved. V lost 5 bases to trimming and J lost 1 base, with 11 bases between them. The germline V gene has CDR1 SQVTM and CDR2 ANQGSEA. The length of the CDR3 is 13 residues. CDR3 loop: CSVKVGGNTEAFF. DNA for the CDR3: TGCAGCGTTAAGGTCGGTGGGAACACTGAAGCTTTCTTT.

This clonotype was recorded a few times. CDR3 loop: CASSHNRGLIEKLFF. The CDR3 bases are TGTGCCAGCAGCCATAACAGGGGGTTGATCGAAAAACTGTTTTTT. V and J are TRBV6-5 and TRBJ1-4; 8 positions match TRBD1. The ends lost 6 bases at V and 8 bases at J; junction bases unmatched: 11. The length of the CDR3 is 15 residues. The germline V gene has CDR1 MNHEY and CDR2 SVGAGI.

This clonotype turned up a few times. The chain joins TRBV12-3 or TRBV12-4 to TRBJ2-7, with D perhaps given as TRBD1 or TRBD2 (6 bases each). Trimming pared 6 bases from V and 2 bases from J, leaving 14 bases between. The CDR3 is 14 residues long. DNA for the CDR3: TGTGCCAGCAGCCGGACTGGGGGGCCCTACGAGCAGTACTTC. This encodes CASSRTGGPYEQYF.

The V and J genes are TRBV9 and TRBJ2-1, with 9 bases aligning to TRBD2. The CDR3 consists of 16 residues. V was clipped by 3 bases and J by 4 bases; unmatched bases: 8. CDR1 is SGDLS, CDR2 YYNGEE, per germline. CDR3 coding DNA: TGTGCCAGCAGCGCCCAGGCGGGGGGGGCATACAATGAGCAGTTCTTC. Translating it yields CASSAQAGGAYNEQFF.

The chain joins TRBV12-3 or TRBV12-4 to TRBJ2-1, with a weak D call TRBD2 (5 bases). The CDR3 contains 16 residues. The V end lost 2 bases, the J end lost 7 bases, and 18 bases lay between the germline ends. In nucleotides, the CDR3 is TGTGCCAGCAGTTTAAATGCGGGCCAAGGGCGGAATGAGCAGTTCTTC. This sequence encodes CASSLNAGQGRNEQFF.

V is TRBV5-1 and J is TRBJ2-3; D remains unclear. Deletions cut 6 bases from V and 4 bases from J, with 15 bases between. Germline loops: CDR1 SGHRS, CDR2 YFSETQ. This CDR3 has 14 amino acids. CDR3 DNA: TGCGCCAGCACCCTTCGGGTAGTGTCAGATACGCAGTATTTT. Translated, it gives CASTLRVVSDTQYF. The whole variable domain, filled in from reference TRBV5-1 and TRBJ2-3, reads KAGVTQTPRYLIKTRGQQVTLSCSPISGHRSVSWYQQTPGQGLQFLFEYFSETQRNKGNFPGRFSGRQFSNSRSEMNVSTLELGDSALYLCASTLRVVSDTQYFGPGTRLTVL.

The chain employs TRBV2 and TRBJ2-3; D not certain. The CDR3 consists of 15 residues. Germline V gives CDR1 SNHLY, CDR2 FYNNEI. The V gene lost 4 bases and the J gene lost 4 bases, with 15 bases spanning the gap. CDR3: CASSVDLRWADTQYF. The CDR3 DNA is TGTGCCAGCAGTGTTGATTTGAGGTGGGCAGATACGCAGTATTTT.

This clonotype has just a few counts. The genes are TRBV5-1 and TRBJ1-6, with TRBD1 matching over 8 bases. Germline CDR1 is SGHRS and CDR2 is YFSETQ. This CDR3 has 15 amino acids. The J segment lost 9 bases and the V segment lost 7 bases, leaving 12 bases of the junction unmatched. This CDR3 is CASEPGAGGGSPLHF. CDR3 coding DNA: TGCGCCAGCGAACCCGGGGCAGGGGGCGGTTCACCCCTCCACTTT.

This clonotype has a handful of counts. This rearrangement joins TRBV7-4 to TRBJ2-7, with 9 bases matching TRBD1. J lost 3 bases, V lost 4 bases, and 4 bases had no gene match. Per germline, CDR1 SGHVT and CDR2 SQSDAQ. There are 14 residues in the CDR3. The CDR3 coding sequence is TGTGCCAGCAGCTACGGGACAGGGCTCTACGAGCAGTACTTC. Residues: CASSYGTGLYEQYF.

The genes are TRBV6-6 and TRBJ2-7; possible D gene TRBD2, 5 bases. Germline V gene lookup returns CDR1 MNHNY and CDR2 SVGAGI (reference sequence). The CDR3 totals 14 residues. Between the trimmed V and J ends, which lost 10 bases and 0 bases, there was a span of 16 bases. CDR3 DNA sequence: TGTGCCACAAGGCCTAGGGAGAGCTCCTACGAGCAGTACTTC. It specifies CATRPRESSYEQYF.

The chain carries TRBV5-1 and TRBJ2-1; the D call may be TRBD1 or TRBD2 (5 bases each). The CDR3 is 14 amino acids. CDR1 and CDR2 (germline): SGHRS, YFSETQ. Trimming removed 0 bases from V and 9 bases from J, with 13 bases in between. CDR3 bases: TGCGCCAGCAGCTTGGTTGTGGGGACGAGTGAGCAGTTCTTC. Protein sequence: CASSLVVGTSEQFF.

In its sample, this clonotype was seen a few times. The CDR3 nucleotides read TGTGCCACCAGTGATTACCCCTCTCTCCGACTGGCGGGAGTTCCGGAGCAGTTCTTC. It is translated as CATSDYPSLRLAGVPEQFF. This chain connects TRBV24-1 to TRBJ2-1; TRBD2 agrees at 7 bases. The CDR3 runs to 19 residues. Germline loops: CDR1 KGHDR, CDR2 SFDVKD. V trimming: 2 bases; J trimming: 10 bases; junction bases outside the gene matches: 22.

V gene TRBV6-5 combines with J gene TRBJ2-2, with a tentative D call TRBD1 (6 bases). Germline values: CDR1 MNHEY, CDR2 SVGAGI. V lost 6 bases and J lost 5, with 13 bases in between. The CDR3 is 14 amino acids. DNA for the CDR3: TGTGCCAGCAGCGCCGGGCAGGGGACCGGGGAGCTGTTTTTT. Its translation: CASSAGQGTGELFF.

Here the CDR3 reads CASSTGLDPGELFF. In DNA, the CDR3 is TGTGCCAGCAGTACGGGGCTAGACCCCGGGGAGCTGTTTTTT. The chain recombines TRBV27 with TRBJ2-2; D possibly uses TRBD1 or TRBD2 (5 bases each). The CDR3 is made up of 14 amino acids. Deletions cut 5 bases from V and 6 bases from J, with 13 bases between. Germline values: CDR1 MNHEY, CDR2 SMNVEV (reference sequence).

The chain is built from TRBV30 and TRBJ1-3, with D possibly TRBD1 on 5 matching bases. This CDR3 contains 15 residues. Trimming removed 2 bases from V and 6 bases from J, with 17 bases in between. CDR1 GTSNPN and CDR2 SVGIG come from the germline V gene (reference sequence). Written as DNA, the CDR3 is TGTGCCTGGAGTAGCTCGGGGCAAGGGCTAAACACCATATATTTT. It translates to CAWSSSGQGLNTIYF.

This sequence joins TRBV5-1 and TRBJ2-1; D might be TRBD2 (5 bases). Trimming left V 0 bases short and J 6 bases short, with 7 bases between. From germline, CDR1 is SGHRS and CDR2 YFSETQ. The CDR3 contains 13 residues. The CDR3 sequence: CASSLVEANEQFF. CDR3 nucleotides: TGCGCCAGCAGCTTGGTGGAGGCCAATGAGCAGTTCTTC.

This clonotype was detected only a few times. The chain links TRBV10-3 to TRBJ2-1; TRBD1 or TRBD2 may be the D gene (5 bases each). CDR3 length: 16 residues. CDR1 is ENHRY and CDR2 is SYGVKD in the germline V gene. The V end lost 4 bases, the J end lost 0 bases, and 13 bases lay between the germline ends. In DNA, the CDR3 is TGTGCCATCAGTGGTCGGGACCGACTCTCCTACAATGAGCAGTTCTTC. Protein: CAISGRDRLSYNEQFF.

The chain recombines TRBV6-5 with TRBJ2-1; TRBD2 is a possible D gene (5 bases). The CDR3 is made up of 16 amino acids. V was clipped by 0 bases and J by 4 bases, with 13 bases between them. Germline CDR1 is MNHEY and CDR2 is SVGAGI. The CDR3 protein is CASSYSRVRGYNEQFF. In DNA, the CDR3 is TGTGCCAGCAGTTACTCGAGGGTACGGGGTTACAATGAGCAGTTCTTC.

This clonotype appeared a few times. CDR3 in DNA: TGTGCCAGCTCACCCGCTCGGGACAGTGAAGAGACCCAGTACTTC. Its translation: CASSPARDSEETQYF. The rearrangement joins TRBV18 to TRBJ2-5; the match to TRBD1 covers 7 bases. V shed 3 bases and J 3 bases; nucleotides not matched to a gene: 7. CDR1 and CDR2 (germline): KGHSH, LQKENI. The CDR3 contains 15 residues. Filled out from reference TRBV18 and TRBJ2-5, the complete variable domain reads NAGVMQNPRHLVRRRGQEARLRCSPMKGHSHVYWYRQLPEEGLKFMVYLQKENIIDESGMPKERFSAEFPKEGPSILRIQQVVRGDSAAYFCASSPARDSEETQYFGPGTRLLVL.

The sample holds many counts of this clonotype. This chain links TRBV27 with TRBJ2-2; a possible D gene is TRBD1 (6 bases). The CDR3 length is 16 residues. V lost 5 bases, J lost 7 bases, and 20 bases lay in between. Germline V gene sequence: CDR1 MNHEY, CDR2 SMNVEV (reference sequence). The CDR3 region has the DNA TGTGCCAGCAGTGGAACTCAGGGGACCTACAGCGGGGAGCTGTTTTTT. Translating it yields CASSGTQGTYSGELFF.

This clonotype turned up a few times. This chain links TRBV4-1 with TRBJ2-5, with no clear D. The V gene's germline CDR1 is MGHRA and CDR2 YSYEKL. The CDR3 is 16 residues long. With 0 bases removed from V and 4 bases from J, the gap between germline ends came to 15 bases. CDR3: CASSQDADTGLETQYF. The CDR3 nucleotides read TGCGCCAGCAGCCAAGATGCTGACACCGGGTTAGAGACCCAGTACTTC.

This clonotype was seen more than once but under ten times. The CDR3 DNA is TGTGCCAGCAGCCCAGGACTCGTACTTAGCACAGATACGCAGTATTTT. This translates into CASSPGLVLSTDTQYF. The J gene is TRBJ2-3, the V gene TRBV5-5, with D perhaps matching TRBD2 (5 bases). Germline CDR1 SGHKS, CDR2 YYEKEE (reference sequence). The V gene lost 4 bases and the J gene lost 0 bases, with 15 bases spanning the gap. The CDR3 is 16 amino acids.